The entry below describes one T cell receptor beta chain. This clonotype was found many times. Its antigen is currently not known. No much larger clone is present one base from it, and per-base qualities are unavailable. The TCR beta CDR3 regions were amplified from RNA transcripts. A first-round RT-PCR of the TCR CDR3 used the HTBI primer set with the Qiagen OneStep RT-PCR kit. The libraries were constructed in a second round of multiplex PCR and then size-selected and purified. Libraries were sequenced paired-end with 100 bp reads on an Illumina HiSeq2000. Under the source paper's analysis protocol: SOAPnuke was used to process the raw data, with reads discarded if the reads contained adapters or uncalled bases, had a mean Phred below 15, or lacked an exact constant-primer or identifier match. High-quality paired reads were merged using COPE v1.2.5, and each unique nucleotide sequence was defined as a clonotype. MiTCR v1.1 was used to align clonotypes to the IMGT TRBV, TRBD and TRBJ reference segments. The analysis included only V-J combinations with a frequency above 0.0001, which together covered more than 98% of the repertoires. The TCS score was defined as F50 (clonal expansion) divided by E x V (chaos), with BLOSUM62-based TCRdist calculated between CDR3 peptides within each V-J. Welch's t-statistics and random forest reduced fewer than 550 V-J features to roughly 13, which were used in a naive Bayes classifier (R e1071). The public reads were reprocessed in TCRdb via fastp at Q25 and MiXCR, keeping in-frame beta chains. Duplicate CDR3 protein sequences are folded into a single record with the most common DNA and genes. The V and J calls, along with clone size, are taken from TCRdb and not from the paper's own processing. Within this sample are about 640,000 distinct CDR3 sequences, with roughly 14% of them counted one time only. Around 12% of the sample goes to the ten largest clones.

The source of the sample is a study of T cells in Graves' hyperthyroidism and ophthalmopathy (dated by TCRdb to about 2019). As for the study more broadly: Peripheral blood samples were taken at the time of initial diagnosis, prior to any treatment. To identify distinguishing TCR V-J signatures, a discovery cohort of about a hundred patients was used, comprising some 43 with Graves' ophthalmopathy and approximately 57 with stable Graves' hyperthyroidism. Once sampling was done, hyperthyroidism patients were given methimazole at a starting dose of 30 mg daily, whereas ophthalmopathy patients were given high-dose intravenous methylprednisolone. The roughly 90 discovery patients were divided at random into training and test sets in a 7:3 ratio. Whether ophthalmopathy could be predicted prospectively was tested in an independent validation cohort made up of approximately 19 hyperthyroidism patients plus 17 patients who later progressed to ophthalmopathy. TCR Vbeta CDR3 sequencing of 120 to 150 peripheral blood samples (43 ophthalmopathy, 75 to 80 hyperthyroidism and around 17 progressor patients) is reported in the paper. The study also compared thyroid tissue and blood T-cell repertoires from roughly six Graves' hyperthyroidism patients.

The junction shows trimming of 3 bases on V and 6 bases on J, and the gene matches do not reach 5 bases of it. The CDR3, cysteine through phenylalanine, is 14 amino acids long. Only CDR3 DNA remains: 42 bases, in frame from the first base. The germline V gene provides CDR1 SNHLY and CDR2 FYNNEI. Ophthalmopathy patients had moderately to severely active disease, Clinical Activity Score of at least 3, NOSPECS grade of at least 4, and duration under 3 months. Exclusion was applied to patients with uncontrolled infections, other autoimmune diseases, pregnancy or lactation. Clinical symptoms, serum thyroxine and TRAb, thyroid ultrasound, and orbital computed tomography formed the basis for the diagnoses. PBMCs were separated from around 9.1 ml of fresh peripheral blood using Ficoll-Paque density gradient centrifugation. Total RNA was extracted with Trizol reagent, and quality was checked on an Agilent 2100 Bioanalyzer.

Broad study findings and their caveats: In validation, the model predicted progression to ophthalmopathy a median of about 6.8 months before onset, with about 67% sensitivity and about 72% specificity. No statistical method was used to fix the sample size in advance, and group allocation was not hidden from the investigators. Most expanded thyroid clonotypes (frequency above 0.001) were also found in blood, which suggests that blood repertoires may mirror thyroid immune responses. Ophthalmopathy was separated from stable hyperthyroidism by a 13 V-J signature model, with 87.88% sensitivity and roughly 81% specificity obtained in cross-validation and 80%/75% obtained in testing.

This receptor was obtained from a woman aged 45-60 years with Graves' ophthalmopathy. Sequenced: blood. The sequence is built from TRBV2 and TRBJ1-1, with 9 central nucleotides matching TRBD1. The DNA sequence is as follows: TGTGCCAGCAGTGATCCCGGGACAGGGTCTGAAGCTTTCTTT. Translated, this gives CASSDPGTGSEAFF.